This is a list of T cell receptor beta chains from one sample in a study of shared clonotypes between healthy human individuals. Profiled with immunoSEQ multiplex PCR; TCRdb holds only in-frame clones, not every one. This repertoire shows 550,000 to 650,000 clones, 95% to 96% found once; its top ten account for roughly 0.1%. The sample was naive CD8+ T cells sorted from blood. All receptors come from a woman in her 30s in good health. Each CDR3 is given with its conserved first and last residue. A D gene is named only where the DNA matches it firmly. Clone size is given for some rows only: seen once, a few or many times, or a class if the clone is expanded.

TRBV19	TRBD1	TRBJ2-7	.	CASSTGQGGYEQYF	TGTGCCAGTAGTACAGGACAGGGCGGCTACGAGCAGTACTTC
TRBV5-5	.	TRBJ2-7	.	CASSLLTGSSYEQYF	TGTGCCAGCAGCTTGTTGACGGGGAGCTCCTACGAGCAGTACTTC
TRBV19	.	TRBJ1-5	.	CASSMEWALSNQPQHF	TGTGCCAGTAGTATGGAATGGGCCCTAAGCAATCAGCCCCAGCATTTT
TRBV28	.	TRBJ1-1	.	CASSWGGRRAFF	TGTGCCAGCAGTTGGGGGGGCAGGCGTGCTTTCTTT
TRBV27	.	TRBJ1-5	.	CASSPLGRAGNQPQHF	TGTGCCAGCAGCCCTCTGGGCAGGGCCGGCAATCAGCCCCAGCATTTT
TRBV7-2	TRBD1	TRBJ1-2	.	CASSYLDRALSYTF	TGTGCCAGCAGCTACCTGGACAGGGCCCTAAGCTACACCTTC
TRBV9	TRBD2	TRBJ2-1	.	CASSDSTSGSTDEQFF	TGTGCCAGCAGCGATTCAACTAGCGGGAGTACCGATGAGCAGTTCTTC
TRBV27	.	TRBJ1-6	.	CASRRDSPLHF	TGTGCCAGCAGACGAGATTCACCCCTCCACTTT
TRBV27	.	TRBJ1-1	.	CASSLSGLMNTEAFF	TGTGCCAGCAGTTTATCCGGGCTCATGAACACTGAAGCTTTCTTT
TRBV5-1	TRBD2	TRBJ2-1	.	CASSPSGKGNEQFF	TGCGCCAGCAGCCCTAGCGGGAAGGGAAATGAGCAGTTCTTC
TRBV2	.	TRBJ2-1	once	CASSEVDSEARSYNEQFF	TGTGCCAGCAGTGAAGTGGATTCGGAAGCGAGGTCCTACAATGAGCAGTTCTTC
TRBV6-1	.	TRBJ2-1	.	CASSEGPPGYNEQFF	TGTGCCAGCAGTGAAGGGCCGCCAGGCTACAATGAGCAGTTCTTC
TRBV7-9	.	TRBJ2-5	once	CASSWAGETQYF	TGTGCCAGCAGCTGGGCTGGAGAGACCCAGTACTTC
TRBV11-3	TRBD1	TRBJ1-1	.	CASSAGTGVTEAFF	TGTGCCAGCAGCGCTGGGACAGGGGTGACTGAAGCTTTCTTT
TRBV6-6	.	TRBJ2-1	.	CASSSRDPPVDEQFF	TGTGCCAGCAGTTCACGGGACCCTCCTGTCGATGAGCAGTTCTTC
TRBV27	.	TRBJ2-3	.	CASSLLSRATDTQYF	TGTGCCAGCAGTTTATTATCTCGCGCCACAGATACGCAGTATTTT
TRBV28	.	TRBJ1-1	.	CASKKSLMMNTEAFF	TGTGCCAGCAAAAAGAGTCTGATGATGAACACTGAAGCTTTCTTT
TRBV5-4	.	TRBJ2-1	.	CASSLVAEDNEQFF	TGTGCCAGCAGCTTGGTGGCAGAAGACAATGAGCAGTTCTTC
TRBV28	.	TRBJ2-7	.	CASSLVYEQYF	TGTGCCAGCAGTTTGGTGTACGAGCAGTACTTC
TRBV19	.	TRBJ1-1	.	CASSIMPRADTEAFF	TGTGCCAGTAGTATCATGCCGAGGGCGGACACTGAAGCTTTCTTT
TRBV5-4	TRBD2	TRBJ2-3	.	CASSLAGGPGDTQYF	TGTGCCAGCAGCTTGGCGGGAGGGCCCGGAGATACGCAGTATTTT
TRBV28	TRBD2	TRBJ2-7	.	CASSPSGALYEQYF	TGTGCCAGCAGCCCTAGCGGCGCGCTCTACGAGCAGTACTTC
TRBV5-6	TRBD2	TRBJ2-2	.	CASSLWTSGTRGTGELFF	TGTGCCAGCAGCTTGTGGACTAGCGGGACCAGGGGGACCGGGGAGCTGTTTTTT
TRBV13	.	TRBJ2-3	.	CASSLSLTDTQYF	TGTGCCAGCAGCTTGTCCCTCACAGATACGCAGTATTTT
TRBV29-1	TRBD2	TRBJ2-7	.	CSVEASGTYEQYF	TGCAGCGTTGAAGCTAGCGGTACCTACGAGCAGTACTTC
TRBV2	.	TRBJ1-2	.	CASSEGTGTSSGYGYTF	TGTGCCAGCAGTGAAGGAACCGGGACTTCCTCCGGCTATGGCTACACCTTC
TRBV5-1	TRBD1	TRBJ2-3	.	CASSFDRDRGTDTQYF	TGCGCCAGCAGCTTCGACCGGGACAGGGGCACAGATACGCAGTATTTT
TRBV5-1	.	TRBJ2-7	.	CASSLSSGTDYEQYF	TGCGCCAGCAGCTTGAGTAGCGGTACAGATTACGAGCAGTACTTC
TRBV4-2	TRBD1	TRBJ2-7	.	CASSQETGWSYEQYF	TGTGCCAGCAGCCAAGAGACAGGGTGGTCCTACGAGCAGTACTTC
TRBV13	.	TRBJ2-7	.	CASSLYENEQYF	TGTGCCAGCAGCTTATATGAGAACGAGCAGTACTTC